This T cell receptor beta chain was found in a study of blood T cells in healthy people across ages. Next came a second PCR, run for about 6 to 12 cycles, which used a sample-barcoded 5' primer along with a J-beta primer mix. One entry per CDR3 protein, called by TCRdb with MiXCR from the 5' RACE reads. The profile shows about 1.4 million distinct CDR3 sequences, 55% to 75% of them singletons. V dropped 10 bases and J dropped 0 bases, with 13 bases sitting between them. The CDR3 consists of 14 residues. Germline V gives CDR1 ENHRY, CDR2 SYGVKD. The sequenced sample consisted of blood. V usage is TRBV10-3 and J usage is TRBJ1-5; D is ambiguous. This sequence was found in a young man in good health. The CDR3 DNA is TGTGCCACAGCCGGGGATTATAGCAATCAGCCCCAGCATTTT. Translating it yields CATAGDYSNQPQHF.